Listed here are 10 T cell receptor beta chains from one sample, sequenced in a study of T cells in Graves' hyperthyroidism and ophthalmopathy. RNA transcripts served as the template for amplifying TCR beta CDR3 regions. Primed by the HTBI set, a first-round RT-PCR was run on the TCR CDR3. TCRdb re-derived calls from the multiplex PCR reads in MiXCR, one entry per CDR3 protein. The repertoire includes some 510,000 distinct CDR3 sequences, around 21% of them detected once, and approximately 26% sits in the top ten. What was sequenced was blood. Receptors originate from a man aged 18 to 29 with Graves' hyperthyroidism.

The chain employs TRBV12-3 or TRBV12-4 and TRBJ2-7, with 8 bases fitting TRBD2. The CDR3 length is 15 residues. V trimming: 3 bases; J trimming: 6 bases; junction bases outside the gene matches: 10. CDR3 coding DNA: TGTGCCAGCAGTTTTAGCGGGGAGGAGAGGCGCGAGCAGTACTTC. This sequence encodes CASSFSGEERREQYF.

At least ten counts were recorded for this clonotype. The chain employs TRBV28 and TRBJ1-1; TRBD1 matches at 10 bases. The length of the CDR3 is 14 residues. V lost 7 bases, J lost 4 bases, and 6 bases stayed unmatched. Germline V lookup: CDR1 MDHEN, CDR2 SYDVKM. The CDR3 sequence is CASIRTGGLTEAFF. The CDR3, as DNA: TGTGCCAGCATCCGGACAGGGGGACTCACTGAAGCTTTCTTT.

CDR3 sequence reads: CAISESSGNNQPQHF. CDR3 nucleotide sequence: TGTGCCATCAGTGAGTCGAGCGGAAACAATCAGCCCCAGCATTTT. The V gene is TRBV10-3, the J gene TRBJ1-5; D gene ambiguous. Trimming stripped 0 bases from V and 3 bases from J, with 9 bases between. The CDR3 has 15 amino acids. Germline V CDR1 and CDR2: ENHRY, SYGVKD.

This clonotype was recorded many times. The chain employs TRBV6-2 or TRBV6-3 and TRBJ2-5; 7 bases fit TRBD2. J gave up 2 bases and V 8 bases, and 8 bases lay outside the gene matches. CDR3 length: 14 amino acids. CDR1 MNHEY and CDR2 SVGEGT come from the germline V gene. The CDR3 sequence is CASGSLAVQETQYF. DNA for the CDR3: TGTGCCAGCGGATCCCTAGCGGTACAAGAGACCCAGTACTTC.

This clonotype occurred many times. The V call is TRBV2, the J call TRBJ1-5; D uncertain. The V gene lost 1 base and the J gene lost 9 bases, with 16 bases spanning the gap. The CDR3 extends over 15 amino acids. Looked up from germline, CDR1 is SNHLY and CDR2 is FYNNEI. The CDR3 loop reads CASSEVAGGGGPQHF. CDR3 nucleotides: TGTGCCAGCAGTGAAGTAGCCGGTGGCGGCGGGCCCCAGCATTTT.

This clonotype was seen more than once but under ten times. This chain connects TRBV3-1 to TRBJ2-2, with D possibly TRBD2 on 6 matching bases. V dropped 1 base and J dropped 6 bases, with 6 bases sitting between them. This CDR3 is 13 amino acids long. Germline CDR1 is LGHDT and CDR2 is YNNKEL (reference sequence). The CDR3 sequence: CASSQAGAGELFF. CDR3 bases: TGTGCCAGCAGCCAAGCGGGGGCCGGGGAGCTGTTTTTT.

This clonotype was seen many times. The CDR3 DNA is TGTGCCAGCTCCGAAAGGGAGACTGAAGCTTTCTTT. As protein: CASSERETEAFF. V usage is TRBV12-3 or TRBV12-4 and J usage is TRBJ1-1; no clear D gene. V was pared by 8 bases and J by 5 bases, with 12 bases between. The CDR3 extends over 12 amino acids.

This clonotype was recorded at least ten times. The gene calls are TRBV6-2 or TRBV6-3 and TRBJ1-2, with 7 bases lining up with TRBD1. The CDR3 extends over 12 amino acids. V trimming: 6 bases; J trimming: 8 bases; junction bases outside the gene matches: 6. Germline V gives CDR1 MNHEY, CDR2 SVGEGT. Here the CDR3 DNA reads TGTGCCAGCAGAGGGGGCGGCTGGGGCTACACCTTC. Protein product: CASRGGGWGYTF.

This clonotype was observed at least ten times. The V gene is TRBV6-1, the J gene TRBJ2-5; 8 nucleotides agree with TRBD1. There are 14 residues in the CDR3. Germline V gives CDR1 MNHNS, CDR2 SASEGT. The ends lost 8 bases at V and 5 bases at J; junction bases unmatched: 10. The CDR3 nucleotides are TGTGCCAGCGACCGTGGACAGGGTCAGGAGACCCAGTACTTC. Amino acids: CASDRGQGQETQYF.

The V gene is TRBV2, the J gene TRBJ1-5; D is unclear. The ends were cut back, 8 bases at V and 4 bases at J, with 18 bases in the middle. CDR1 and CDR2 (germline): SNHLY, FYNNEI. The CDR3 runs to 15 residues. The CDR3: CASCRTGPLNQPQHF. The CDR3 bases are TGTGCCAGCTGCCGGACTGGCCCACTAAATCAGCCCCAGCATTTT.